The rows below give T cell receptor beta chains drawn from one sample of a study of identical twins. MiXCR, applied by TCRdb to the 5' RACE reads, yields one record per CDR3 protein. The sample includes roughly 750,000 distinct CDR3 sequences, about 20% seen only once; the top ten take about 4.3%. Separately, the same data were catalogued under a study of T cells expressing NK-cell markers.

Sequenced sample: PBMCs. The source is a woman younger than 35 in good health. CDR3s include the opening cysteine and the closing phenylalanine or tryptophan. D genes are given only for firm matches. Only part of the rows carry a size: once, few, many, or a class if the clone is expanded.

size	D	J	V	CDR3	DNA
few	-	TRBJ1-1	TRBV21-1	CASSKAQARVNTEAFF	TGTGCCAGCAGCAAAGCGCAGGCCAGGGTGAACACTGAAGCTTTCTTT
-	TRBD2	TRBJ2-3	TRBV10-3	CAISEGGRSDTQYF	TGTGCCATCAGTGAGGGCGGGAGATCAGATACGCAGTATTTT
-	TRBD2	TRBJ2-3	TRBV7-2	CASSSLAGLTDTQYF	TGTGCCAGCAGCTCACTAGCGGGACTCACAGATACGCAGTATTTT
-	-	TRBJ2-7	TRBV20-1	CSAVFGTRNEQYF	TGCAGTGCTGTTTTTGGGACGCGAAACGAGCAGTACTTC
-	-	TRBJ2-7	TRBV7-2	CASNRWGEQYF	TGTGCCAGCAACAGATGGGGAGAGCAGTACTTC
many	-	TRBJ1-3	TRBV5-6	CASSFRSGNTIYF	TGTGCCAGCAGCTTTCGGTCTGGAAACACCATATATTTT
-	TRBD2	TRBJ2-3	TRBV5-1	CASSSRGLAERGQYF	TGCGCCAGCAGCTCCCGAGGACTAGCGGAGAGGGGGCAGTATTTT
once	TRBD2	TRBJ2-5	TRBV13	CASSLSGLGGGETQYF	TGTGCCAGCAGCTTGTCGGGACTAGGTGGCGGAGAGACCCAGTACTTC
-	-	TRBJ2-1	TRBV7-3	CASSLIGGQEQFF	TGTGCCAGCAGCTTAATTGGAGGACAGGAGCAGTTCTTC
-	-	TRBJ2-7	TRBV20-1	CSARSGAGGDEQYF	TGCAGTGCTAGGAGTGGGGCAGGGGGGGACGAGCAGTACTTC
-	TRBD1	TRBJ2-7	TRBV2	CASIGTGQFEQYF	TGTGCCAGCATTGGGACAGGGCAATTCGAGCAGTACTTC
-	-	TRBJ2-1	TRBV18	CASSFSTQNEQFF	TGTGCCAGCTCGTTCTCAACGCAGAATGAGCAGTTCTTC
-	TRBD2	TRBJ2-5	TRBV3-1	CASSQGPSGSNF	TGTGCCAGCAGCCAAGGGCCTAGCGGGAGCAACTTC
few	-	TRBJ1-3	TRBV29-1	CSVAANSGNTIYF	TGCAGCGTTGCGGCGAACTCTGGAAACACCATATATTTT
-	-	TRBJ1-2	TRBV12-3/TRBV12-4	CASSPGRGWVYGYTF	TGTGCCAGCAGCCCAGGGAGGGGTTGGGTCTATGGCTACACCTTC
-	TRBD1	TRBJ2-1	TRBV29-1	CSVEFYRGVSYNEQFF	TGCAGCGTTGAATTTTACAGGGGAGTTTCCTACAATGAGCAGTTCTTC
-	-	TRBJ2-2	TRBV12-3/TRBV12-4	CASSLWKGSGGELFF	TGTGCCAGCAGTTTATGGAAAGGGTCGGGCGGGGAGCTGTTTTTT
-	-	TRBJ2-3	TRBV3-1	CASSQEEQERPTDTQYF	TGTGCCAGCAGCCAAGAGGAACAGGAGAGGCCCACAGATACGCAGTATTTT
few	-	TRBJ2-1	TRBV7-6	CASNEDGRSYNEQFF	TGTGCCAGCAACGAGGACGGCCGCTCCTACAATGAGCAGTTCTTC
many	TRBD2	TRBJ2-7	TRBV3-1	CASSRGLAGVYEQYF	TGTGCCAGCAGCCGGGGACTAGCGGGAGTCTACGAGCAGTACTTC
-	TRBD1	TRBJ1-2	TRBV12-3/TRBV12-4	CASSGTGANNYGYTF	TGTGCCAGCAGTGGGACAGGGGCGAATAACTATGGCTACACCTTC
-	TRBD2	TRBJ2-3	TRBV2	CASSGLAATDTQYF	TGTGCCAGCAGCGGACTAGCGGCCACAGATACGCAGTATTTT
few	-	TRBJ1-1	TRBV6-6	CASSYSTDTEAFF	TGTGCCAGCAGTTACAGTACAGACACTGAAGCTTTCTTT
many	TRBD1	TRBJ2-1	TRBV7-2	CASRRDRNYNEQFF	TGTGCCAGCAGGAGGGACAGAAATTACAATGAGCAGTTCTTC
-	-	TRBJ1-1	TRBV2	CASSERLGGVGSEAFF	TGTGCCAGCAGTGAAAGGCTTGGGGGAGTTGGATCTGAAGCTTTCTTT
-	TRBD1	TRBJ2-3	TRBV12-3/TRBV12-4	CASSYTGADTQYF	TGTGCCAGCAGTTACACAGGGGCAGATACGCAGTATTTT
-	TRBD2	TRBJ2-1	TRBV20-1	CSARAGTSALNEQFF	TGCAGTGCTAGAGCCGGGACTAGCGCCCTCAATGAGCAGTTCTTC
few	TRBD2	TRBJ2-3	TRBV2	CASRASGGGTDTQYF	TGTGCCAGCAGAGCCTCGGGGGGGGGCACAGATACGCAGTATTTT
-	TRBD2	TRBJ2-7	TRBV7-9	CASSARLAGEDEQYF	TGTGCCAGCAGCGCCCGACTAGCGGGAGAAGACGAGCAGTACTTC
-	TRBD2	TRBJ2-4	TRBV7-2	CASSYATSAGGGIQYF	TGTGCCAGCAGCTATGCTACTAGCGCCGGGGGAGGCATTCAGTACTTC
few	-	TRBJ2-1	TRBV7-9	CASTGGRTITYNEQFF	TGTGCCAGCACCGGGGGTAGGACAATTACCTACAATGAGCAGTTCTTC
few	-	TRBJ2-7	TRBV20-1	CSALFGTGTYEQYF	TGCAGTGCGCTCTTTGGGACTGGAACCTACGAGCAGTACTTC
-	-	TRBJ1-5	TRBV6-2/TRBV6-3	CASSYSGYSNQPQHF	TGTGCCAGCAGTTACAGTGGTTATAGCAATCAGCCCCAGCATTTT
-	-	TRBJ2-7	TRBV12-3/TRBV12-4	CASSLTDWRQYF	TGTGCCAGCAGTTTGACCGATTGGCGGCAGTACTTC
few	TRBD1	TRBJ2-7	TRBV25-1	CASSAPGTGEYYEQYF	TGTGCCAGCAGTGCCCCCGGGACAGGGGAATACTACGAGCAGTACTTC
few	-	TRBJ2-1	TRBV12-3/TRBV12-4	CASSLNRDWNEQFF	TGTGCCAGCAGTTTAAACAGGGATTGGAATGAGCAGTTCTTC
few	-	TRBJ1-6	TRBV3-1	CASSQDRLHSPLHF	TGTGCCAGCAGCCAAGATCGGCTCCATTCACCCCTCCACTTT
-	-	TRBJ2-7	TRBV15	CATSRDGGPDEQYF	TGTGCCACCAGCAGAGATGGGGGGCCGGACGAGCAGTACTTC
many	TRBD1	TRBJ2-2	TRBV12-3/TRBV12-4	CASSFDRDRGPGELFF	TGTGCCAGCAGTTTTGATCGGGACAGGGGTCCCGGGGAGCTGTTTTTT
few	TRBD2	TRBJ2-5	TRBV5-5	CASNPSGGETQYF	TGTGCCAGCAACCCCTCGGGGGGAGAGACCCAGTACTTC
-	-	TRBJ2-1	TRBV6-2/TRBV6-3	CASVRTGTFNEQFF	TGTGCCAGCGTAAGGACCGGCACCTTCAATGAGCAGTTCTTC
few	-	TRBJ2-2	TRBV5-8	CASSPGGWNTGELFF	TGTGCCAGCAGCCCAGGGGGGTGGAACACCGGGGAGCTGTTTTTT
-	-	TRBJ2-7	TRBV29-1	CSAQQGTHEQYF	TGCAGCGCCCAACAGGGGACTCACGAGCAGTACTTC
-	-	TRBJ1-1	TRBV7-9	CASSFASGVVSEAFF	TGTGCCAGCAGCTTCGCCAGTGGTGTCGTCTCTGAAGCTTTCTTT
many	-	TRBJ1-1	TRBV7-9	CASSLLRSTEAFF	TGTGCCAGCAGCTTACTTAGGTCCACTGAAGCTTTCTTT
-	-	TRBJ2-1	TRBV9	CASSVAPRNEQFF	TGTGCCAGCAGCGTAGCCCCCAGGAATGAGCAGTTCTTC
-	-	TRBJ2-1	TRBV20-1	CSARGAYLNNEQFF	TGCAGTGCTAGAGGAGCATACTTAAACAATGAGCAGTTCTTC
few	-	TRBJ1-6	TRBV5-5	CASSLRAGENSPLHF	TGTGCCAGCAGCTTGCGGGCAGGGGAAAATTCACCCCTCCACTTT
few	-	TRBJ1-1	TRBV9	CASSVGGRGEAFF	TGTGCCAGCAGCGTAGGGGGGCGCGGTGAAGCTTTCTTT